This T cell receptor beta chain came from a study of identifying expanded T cells in peripheral blood (dated by TCRdb to the late 2010s). A note on the overall study: Separate aliquots of the same genomic DNA pool were sequenced to produce technical replicates, and four replicates were compared in pairs. The paper as a whole reports these results and caveats: Around 1.3 differentially abundant clones were flagged by the binomial model between technical replicates, whereas about 16 and 19 were flagged over about two weeks and four weeks, respectively. The beta-binomial model significantly reduced the number of clones called differentially abundant and the false-positive rate across all healthy-donor time intervals. In all healthy donors, the variance in clone template counts between samples taken roughly 14 days apart rose significantly as total template count increased. The authors expected biological variance in healthy repertoires might increase further over much longer intervals such as months to years.

No immune events such as infections were documented for the healthy donors during the collection period. To calibrate time-dependent variance in a beta-binomial model of T-cell clone differential abundance, blood repertoires from healthy donors were used as a training cohort. The training cohort comprised about ten healthy donors, 3 female and 7 male. On average the donors were 43 years old, and their ages spanned roughly 29 to 64 years. Obtained from a commercial supplier, whole blood was collected from each healthy donor at three time points set two weeks apart. For immunosequencing, genomic DNA was extracted from whole blood that had not been sorted. In the case of this clone: No cognate antigen has been identified for it. Per-base qualities were not stored, and no clone one base away is much larger.

The cysteine opens and the phenylalanine closes a CDR3 of 14 amino acids. Only the CDR3 portion is preserved as DNA: 42 bases, with reading frame beginning at the first base. Trimming leaves V shorter by 6 bases and J shorter by 8 bases, with the junction holding 4 bases beyond the gene matches. Looking up the germline V gene yields CDR1 KGHSH and CDR2 LQKENI. TCRbeta CDR3 regions were profiled with the immunoSEQ Assay using bias-controlled multiplex PCR amplification of genomic DNA. The study's processing was this. The absolute abundance of each unique TCRbeta CDR3 region was quantified after sequences were collapsed and filtered. Differential abundance was assessed using a binomial (Fisher-equivalent) model and a beta-binomial model in which time-dependent variance fitted from healthy donors was added. Clones with fewer than 5 combined templates were excluded, and clones with Benjamini-Hochberg FDR below 0.01 were called differentially abundant. In the beta-binomial model, variance was expressed as a function of the total template count across the two samples, in the form v = (b*log(k)+a)^2. Held by TCRdb, this immuneACCESS table contains in-frame sequences only and omits some clones. Under half of the omission traces to an unresolved V gene where checked; the cause of the rest is unknown. V, J and clone size reflect that table, while D and trimming were determined from the DNA. In all, the sample holds around 94,000 clones, and around 84% of those were seen once. The leading ten clones occupy 4% to 5.5% of the sample.

The sequencing sample was made of blood. The receptor chain draws on TRBV18 and TRBJ1-6, and 10 junction bases match TRBD1. This TCR was recovered from a person aged 18 to 75 in good health. CDR3 protein: CASSRGTGDSPLHF. The DNA sequence follows: TGTGCCAGCTCCCGGGGGACAGGGGATTCACCCCTCCACTTT. Extended through the reference TRBV18 and TRBJ1-6 proteins, this CDR3 yields the full variable domain: NAGVMQNPRHLVRRRGQEARLRCSPMKGHSHVYWYRQLPEEGLKFMVYLQKENIIDESGMPKERFSAEFPKEGPSILRIQQVVRGDSAAYFCASSRGTGDSPLHFGNGTRLTVT.